One sample yielded the 24 T cell receptor beta chains listed below, sequenced in a study of CXCR3-negative and CXCR3-positive naive CD8 T cells. cDNA libraries for TRB were generated by 5' RACE incorporating UMI labels. Reprocessing the 5' RACE reads, TCRdb reports a single entry for every CDR3 protein and omits DNA. Found here are about 120,000 distinct CDR3 sequences; the top ten clones hold 0.59%. Whole-study results and caveats: Naive cells positive for CXCR3 carried more hydrophobic TRB CDR3s than CXCR3-negative ones.

These TCRs' antigens remain unknown. The sequencing sample was made of naive CXCR3+ CD8+ T cells from blood. Subset described: CD45RO-CCR7+CD27+CD95- naive CD8+ T cells expressing CXCR3 (TNR3+). The source is a human donor in good health. Some clones in this sample may be carry-over from other donors' samples.

The V gene is TRBV20-1, the J gene TRBJ2-5; there is no DNA to check the TCRdb D call of TRBD1. CDR1 DFQATT and CDR2 SNEGSKA come from the germline V gene (reference sequence). CDR3 length: 14 amino acids. The CDR3 loop reads CSPYLTAPPGTQYF.

The CDR3 here is CASSYSISEELFF. This chain uses TRBV6-5 with TRBJ2-2. Germline loops: CDR1 MNHEY, CDR2 SVGAGI. There are 13 residues in the CDR3.

V usage is TRBV12-3 or TRBV12-4 and J usage is TRBJ2-1. There are 17 residues in the CDR3. The chain's CDR3 is CASSSGVYIMSGNEQFF.

The chain carries TRBV12-3 or TRBV12-4 and TRBJ2-5; TCRdb gives TRBD2 as the D gene, but with no DNA this cannot be confirmed. CDR3 length: 13 residues. The chain's CDR3 is CASSPSREETQYF.

The rearrangement uses TRBV29-1 and TRBJ2-1. Germline V gene sequence: CDR1 SQVTM, CDR2 ANQGSEA. This CDR3 contains 12 residues. The chain's CDR3 is CSVATDFNEQFF.

V is TRBV2 and J is TRBJ2-5; without DNA, the TCRdb call of TRBD2 cannot be checked. Germline V gene data show CDR1 as SNHLY and CDR2 as FYNNEI. The CDR3 sequence is 14 residues long. CDR3 loop: CASTQAGGQETQYF.

J is TRBJ1-2 and V is TRBV5-1; TCRdb indicates TRBD1, and absent DNA this call remains unverified. The CDR3 sequence is 16 residues long. Germline assignment: CDR1 SGHRS and CDR2 YFSETQ. This CDR3 is CASSLEFWGENYGYTF.

The CDR3 sequence is CASSYRGSNQPQHF. The V call is TRBV4-2, the J call TRBJ1-5; TCRdb lists TRBD1, though no DNA is available to test this call. Per germline, CDR1 LGHNA and CDR2 YNFKEQ. CDR3 length: 14 residues.

CDR3 sequence: CASSANPDTQYF. This sequence joins TRBV5-5 and TRBJ2-3. The CDR3 consists of 12 residues. Germline values: CDR1 SGHKS, CDR2 YYEKEE (reference sequence).

This chain connects TRBV4-3 to TRBJ1-2; the D gene TCRdb calls, TRBD1, cannot be checked with no DNA. Germline CDR1 LGHNA, CDR2 YSLEER. The CDR3 length is 15 residues. Here the CDR3 reads CASSQDGAVNYGYTF.

The chain carries TRBV5-1 and TRBJ2-7; TCRdb selects TRBD1, and the lack of DNA leaves this call unchecked. The CDR3 is 15 residues long. Per germline, CDR1 SGHRS and CDR2 YFSETQ. The CDR3: CASSPGGTGVYEQYF. The full variable domain, with the rest looked up from reference TRBV5-1 and TRBJ2-7, is KAGVTQTPRYLIKTRGQQVTLSCSPISGHRSVSWYQQTPGQGLQFLFEYFSETQRNKGNFPGRFSGRQFSNSRSEMNVSTLELGDSALYLCASSPGGTGVYEQYFGPGTRLTVT.

This chain joins TRBV27 and TRBJ1-1; TCRdb returns TRBD1, unconfirmable since there is no DNA. The CDR3 has 15 residues. CDR1 is MNHEY and CDR2 is SMNVEV in the germline V gene (reference sequence). CDR3 amino acids: CASSSDRGMYSEAFF.

V gene TRBV29-1 combines with J gene TRBJ2-1; there is no DNA to check the TCRdb D call of TRBD2. The CDR3 contains 13 residues. Germline V lookup: CDR1 SQVTM, CDR2 ANQGSEA. CDR3 protein: CSVVGTSDNEQFF.

The rearrangement joins TRBV6-2 or TRBV6-3 to TRBJ2-1; with no DNA, the TCRdb D assignment of TRBD1 cannot be verified. This CDR3 region has 18 residues. Germline CDR1 is MNHEY and CDR2 is SVGEGT. CDR3 amino acids: CASRVTVGGGIIGNEQFF.

J is TRBJ2-3 and V is TRBV20-1; the D call of TRBD2 rests on TCRdb alone, since no DNA is present to check it. The CDR3 is made up of 15 amino acids. From germline, CDR1 is DFQATT and CDR2 SNEGSKA (reference sequence). CDR3 loop: CRACLGAESTDTQYF.

This chain links TRBV10-3 with TRBJ2-3; no DNA is available, so the TRBD1 call from TCRdb remains unchecked. This CDR3 is 13 amino acids long. The V gene's germline CDR1 is ENHRY and CDR2 SYGVKD. This CDR3 reads CAISESRGDTQYF.

Here the CDR3 reads CASSNSGTGNSPLHF. The chain recombines TRBV6-6 with TRBJ1-6; the TCRdb call, TRBD1, lacks DNA for checking. Germline V gene sequence: CDR1 MNHNY, CDR2 SVGAGI (reference sequence). CDR3 length: 15 amino acids.

The V gene is TRBV6-6, the J gene TRBJ2-1; TCRdb reports TRBD2, a call that lacks DNA to check it against. The CDR3 is 18 amino acids. Per the germline V gene, CDR1 is MNHNY and CDR2 is SVGAGI (reference sequence). The CDR3 loop is CASCYSASSGRASNEQFF.

The chain carries TRBV29-1 and TRBJ1-5; absent DNA, TCRdb's TRBD1 call cannot be checked. CDR3 length: 13 residues. Germline V gene data show CDR1 as SQVTM and CDR2 as ANQGSEA. CDR3: CSASGQGNQPQHF.

The chain recombines TRBV13 with TRBJ2-7; TCRdb calls TRBD1, which cannot be checked without DNA. This CDR3 comprises 15 residues. Germline assignment: CDR1 PRHDT and CDR2 FYEKMQ (reference sequence). The CDR3 reads CASSPFGTGSYEQYF. Based on the CDR3 plus reference TRBV13 and TRBJ2-7, the full variable domain is AAGVIQSPRHLIKEKRETATLKCYPIPRHDTVYWYQQGPGQDPQFLISFYEKMQSDKGSIPDRFSAQQFSDYHSELNMSSLELGDSALYFCASSPFGTGSYEQYFGPGTRLTVT.

The V gene is TRBV12-3 or TRBV12-4, the J gene TRBJ2-7. The CDR3 loop spans 12 amino acids. CDR3 sequence reads: CASSFASYEQYF.

This chain links TRBV28 with TRBJ2-1; checking the TCRdb D call of TRBD1 is not possible without DNA. The CDR3 contains 15 residues. The germline CDR1 and CDR2 sequences are MDHEN and SYDVKM. This CDR3 reads CAITHGGASYNEQFF.

The CDR3 here is CAWSYTSYNEQFF. The chain joins TRBV30 to TRBJ2-1. CDR1 and CDR2 from the germline V gene are GTSNPN and SVGIG (reference sequence). CDR3 size: 13 residues.

This chain connects TRBV25-1 to TRBJ1-1; lacking DNA, the TRBD1 call made by TCRdb goes unchecked. CDR1 is MGHDK and CDR2 is SYGVNS in the germline V gene. The length of the CDR3 is 15 residues. CDR3 sequence reads: CASSGDSRKRTEAFF.